This section outlines one T cell receptor beta chain sequence together with its context. This clone qualifies as medium-sized (0.01 to 0.1%). Its antigen target is currently unknown. Base qualities are missing; no much larger clone stands one base away. This sample was included in a study of T cells after somatic rescue of genetic block (TCRdb year 2020). Study-wide context: The study assessed how robust, over the long term, a T-cell system was when the system had developed through somatic rescue of a genetic block in T-cell development.

Library preparation used the immunoSEQ multiplex PCR assay. The source is immuneACCESS, and TCRdb retained only in-frame sequences with V and J called. Part of the clones is not carried over; for the studies checked, unresolved V genes explain less than half of this, and the remainder is unexplained. Across this sample there are about 6,800 clones, with around 80% seen only once. The top ten constitute roughly 24% of the sample. The sequenced material came from peripheral blood mononuclear cells (PBMCs). This TCR was sampled from a boy aged 10-17 years.

Here is the DNA: TGTGCCAGCAGCTTAGGGATTGGAGCAGATACGCAGTATTTT. Its product reads: CASSLGIGADTQYF. This chain joins TRBV7-2 to TRBJ2-3, with the identity of the D gene unclear. From the germline V gene, CDR1 is SGHTA and CDR2 is FQGNSA. V was cut back by 1 base and J by 4 bases, leaving a gap of 9 bases between them. The CDR3, cysteine through phenylalanine, is 14 amino acids long. Here the CDR3 DNA is all that survives: 42 bases in frame from base 1.